The T cell receptor (beta chain) under discussion was sequenced for a study of radiation and T cells in renal cell carcinoma. Points from the study as a whole: Top tumor clonotypes rose in blood 2 weeks post-radiation, then contracted. Without pretreatment biopsies, baseline tumor clonotype presence was undetermined.

Points on this clone: What it recognizes is unknown.

Profiled with immunoSEQ multiplex PCR; TCRdb holds only in-frame clones, not every one. The table lists just under 150,000 clones, 75% to 90% of them singletons. Time point defined: blood 4 weeks post-SBRT, at nephrectomy. Treatment indicated: 15 Gy SBRT to primary tumor, nephrectomy 4 weeks later. Nephrectomy followed 15 Gy stereotactic body radiation by 4 weeks. The tumor was a clear cell renal cell carcinoma. The CDR3 has 16 residues. V was clipped by 0 bases and J by 0 bases; unmatched bases: 4. The germline gives CDR1 SGDLS, CDR2 YYNGEE. This sequence joins TRBV9 and TRBJ1-2, with TRBD1 matching 8 bases. The material sequenced was blood, taken from a patient whose treatment included radiotherapy and nephrectomy. This clonotype was obtained from a woman in her 50s with renal cell carcinoma. CDR3 sequence: CASSVEGQGPNYGYTF. In DNA, the CDR3 is TGTGCCAGCAGCGTAGAAGGACAGGGCCCTAACTATGGCTACACCTTC.